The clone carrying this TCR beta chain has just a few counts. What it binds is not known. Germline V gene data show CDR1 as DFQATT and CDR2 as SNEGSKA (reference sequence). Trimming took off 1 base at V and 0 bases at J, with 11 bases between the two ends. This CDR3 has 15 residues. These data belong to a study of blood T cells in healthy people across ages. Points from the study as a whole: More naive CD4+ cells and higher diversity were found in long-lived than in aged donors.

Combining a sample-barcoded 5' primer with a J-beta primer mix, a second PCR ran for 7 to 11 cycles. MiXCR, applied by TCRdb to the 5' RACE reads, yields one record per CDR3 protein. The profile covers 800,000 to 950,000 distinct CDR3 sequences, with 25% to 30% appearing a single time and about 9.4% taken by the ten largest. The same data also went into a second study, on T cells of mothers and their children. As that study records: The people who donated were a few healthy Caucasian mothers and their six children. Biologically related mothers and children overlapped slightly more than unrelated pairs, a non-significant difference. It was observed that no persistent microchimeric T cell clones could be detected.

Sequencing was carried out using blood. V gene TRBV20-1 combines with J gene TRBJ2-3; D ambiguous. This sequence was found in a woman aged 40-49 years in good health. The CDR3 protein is CSARGYGRSTDTQYF. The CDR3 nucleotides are TGCAGTGCTAGAGGTTACGGCAGAAGCACAGATACGCAGTATTTT.